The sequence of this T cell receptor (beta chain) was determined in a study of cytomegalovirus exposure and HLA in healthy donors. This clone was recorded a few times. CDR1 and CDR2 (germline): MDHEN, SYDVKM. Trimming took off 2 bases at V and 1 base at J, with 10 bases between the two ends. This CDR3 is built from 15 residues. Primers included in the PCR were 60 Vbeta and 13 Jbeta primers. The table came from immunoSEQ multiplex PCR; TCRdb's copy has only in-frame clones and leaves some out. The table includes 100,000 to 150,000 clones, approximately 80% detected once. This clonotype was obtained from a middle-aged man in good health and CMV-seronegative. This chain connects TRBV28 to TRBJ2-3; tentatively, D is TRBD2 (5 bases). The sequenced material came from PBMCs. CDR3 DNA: TGTGCCAGCAGTTTAGGAGGCTCACGCACAGATACGCAGTATTTT. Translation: CASSLGGSRTDTQYF.